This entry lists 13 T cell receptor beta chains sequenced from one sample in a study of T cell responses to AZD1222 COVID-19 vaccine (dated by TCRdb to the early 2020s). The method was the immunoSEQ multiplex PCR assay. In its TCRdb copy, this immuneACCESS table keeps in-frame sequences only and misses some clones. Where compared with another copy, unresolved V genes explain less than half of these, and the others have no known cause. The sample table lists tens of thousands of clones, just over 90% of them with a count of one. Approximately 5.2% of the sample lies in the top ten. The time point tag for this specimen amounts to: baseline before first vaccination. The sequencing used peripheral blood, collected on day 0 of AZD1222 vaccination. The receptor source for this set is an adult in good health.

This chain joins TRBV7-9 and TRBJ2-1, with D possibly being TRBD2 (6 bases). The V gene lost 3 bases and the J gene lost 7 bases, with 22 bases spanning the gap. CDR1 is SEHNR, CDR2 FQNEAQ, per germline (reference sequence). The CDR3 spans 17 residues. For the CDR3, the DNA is TGTGCCAGCAGCTTGGGGGTTAGCGGCTCCCCGGGTAATGAGCAGTTCTTC. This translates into CASSLGVSGSPGNEQFF.

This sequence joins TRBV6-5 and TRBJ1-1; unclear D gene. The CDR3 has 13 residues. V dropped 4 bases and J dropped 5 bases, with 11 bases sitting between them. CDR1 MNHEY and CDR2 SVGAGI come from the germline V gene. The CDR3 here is CASSSKGPTEAFF. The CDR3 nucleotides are TGTGCCAGCAGTTCGAAGGGCCCGACTGAAGCTTTCTTT.

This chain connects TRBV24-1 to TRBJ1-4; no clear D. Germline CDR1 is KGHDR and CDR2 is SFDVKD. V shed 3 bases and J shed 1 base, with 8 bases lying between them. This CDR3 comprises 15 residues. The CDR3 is CATSDPTGTNEKLFF. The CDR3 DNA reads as TGTGCCACCAGTGATCCTACTGGAACTAATGAAAAACTGTTTTTT.

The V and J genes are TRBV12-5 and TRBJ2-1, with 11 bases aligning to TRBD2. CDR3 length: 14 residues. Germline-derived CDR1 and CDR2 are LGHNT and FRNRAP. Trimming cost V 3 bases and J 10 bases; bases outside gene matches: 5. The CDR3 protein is CASGFSGLAAEQFF. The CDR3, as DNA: TGTGCTAGTGGTTTTTCGGGACTAGCGGCCGAGCAGTTCTTC.

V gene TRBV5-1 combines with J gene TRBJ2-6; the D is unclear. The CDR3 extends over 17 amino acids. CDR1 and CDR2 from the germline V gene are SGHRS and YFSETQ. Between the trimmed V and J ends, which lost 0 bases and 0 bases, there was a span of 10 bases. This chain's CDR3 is CASSLAAGLSGANVLTF. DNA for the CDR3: TGCGCCAGCAGCTTGGCGGCAGGTCTCTCTGGGGCCAACGTCCTGACTTTC. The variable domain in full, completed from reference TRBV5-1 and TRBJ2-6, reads KAGVTQTPRYLIKTRGQQVTLSCSPISGHRSVSWYQQTPGQGLQFLFEYFSETQRNKGNFPGRFSGRQFSNSRSEMNVSTLELGDSALYLCASSLAAGLSGANVLTFGAGSRLTVL.

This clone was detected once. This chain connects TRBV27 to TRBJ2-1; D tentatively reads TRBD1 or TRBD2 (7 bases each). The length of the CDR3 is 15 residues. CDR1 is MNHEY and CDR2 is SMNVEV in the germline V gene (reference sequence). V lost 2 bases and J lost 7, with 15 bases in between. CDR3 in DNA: TGTGCCAGCAGTTTACGGCAGGGGGGAGGGAATGAGCAGTTCTTC. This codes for CASSLRQGGGNEQFF.

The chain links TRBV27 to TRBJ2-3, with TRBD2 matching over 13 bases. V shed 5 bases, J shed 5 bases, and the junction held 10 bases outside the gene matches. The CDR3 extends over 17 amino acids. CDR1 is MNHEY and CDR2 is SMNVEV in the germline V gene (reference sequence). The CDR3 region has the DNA TGTGCCAGCAGTCCTCGGACTAGCGGGAGACCACAAGATACGCAGTATTTT. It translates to CASSPRTSGRPQDTQYF.

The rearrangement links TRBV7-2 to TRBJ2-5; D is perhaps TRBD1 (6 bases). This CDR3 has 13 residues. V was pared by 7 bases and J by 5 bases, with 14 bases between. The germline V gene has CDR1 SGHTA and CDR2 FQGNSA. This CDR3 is CASTIQRGETQYF. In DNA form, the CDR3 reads TGTGCCAGCACCATACAAAGGGGGGAGACCCAGTACTTC.

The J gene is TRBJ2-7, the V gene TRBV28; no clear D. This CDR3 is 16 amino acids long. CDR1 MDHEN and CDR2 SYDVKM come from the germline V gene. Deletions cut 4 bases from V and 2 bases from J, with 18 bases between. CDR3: CASSSYPHQEPYEQYF. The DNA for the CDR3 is TGTGCCAGCAGTTCCTACCCACATCAGGAGCCCTACGAGCAGTACTTC.

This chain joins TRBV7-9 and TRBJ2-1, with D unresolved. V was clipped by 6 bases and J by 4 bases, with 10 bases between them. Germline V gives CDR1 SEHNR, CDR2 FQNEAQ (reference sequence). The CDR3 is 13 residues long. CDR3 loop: CASRRDGYNEQFF. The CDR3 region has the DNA TGTGCCAGCAGAAGAGACGGGTACAATGAGCAGTTCTTC. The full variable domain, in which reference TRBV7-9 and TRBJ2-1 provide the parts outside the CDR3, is DTGVSQNPRHKITKRGQNVTFRCDPISEHNRLYWYRQTLGQGPEFLTYFQNEAQLEKSRLLSDRFSAERPKGSFSTLEIQRTEQGDSAMYLCASRRDGYNEQFFGPGTRLTVL.

The CDR3 DNA reads as TGTGCCAGCAGCCCACAGGGTTTCGTCGGGGAGCTGTTTTTT. Translation: CASSPQGFVGELFF. The chain employs TRBV14 and TRBJ2-2; possible D gene TRBD1, 6 bases. This CDR3 is built from 14 residues. V lost 4 bases and J 7 bases, leaving 13 bases between the germline ends. Looked up from germline, CDR1 is SGHDN and CDR2 is FVKESK.

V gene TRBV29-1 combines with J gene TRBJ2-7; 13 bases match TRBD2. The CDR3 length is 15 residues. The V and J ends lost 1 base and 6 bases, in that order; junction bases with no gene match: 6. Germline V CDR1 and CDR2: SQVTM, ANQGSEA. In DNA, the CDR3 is TGCAGCGTTGAAGGGACTAGCGGGAGTCCGGGCGAGCAGTACTTC. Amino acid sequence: CSVEGTSGSPGEQYF.

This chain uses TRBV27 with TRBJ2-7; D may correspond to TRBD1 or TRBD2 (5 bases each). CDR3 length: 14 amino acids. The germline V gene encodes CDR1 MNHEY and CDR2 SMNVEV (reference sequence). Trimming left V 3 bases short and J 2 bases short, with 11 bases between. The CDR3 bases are TGTGCCAGCAGTTTCCGGGACGGTACCTACGAGCAGTACTTC. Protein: CASSFRDGTYEQYF.